This TCR beta chain was observed in a study of esophageal squamous cell carcinoma under preoperative chemotherapy. About the research overall: Samples included peripheral blood T cells as well as tumor-infiltrating lymphocytes. General study points: Abundant clones tended to shrink rather than expand after paclitaxel-nedaplatin.

Regarding time point: before preoperative PTX-NDP chemotherapy. Paclitaxel-nedaplatin chemotherapy was given to patients ahead of their surgery. In TCRdb, the PCR reads were re-called with MiXCR into one record per CDR3 protein. The sample consists of about 16,000 distinct CDR3 sequences, nearly 50% of them appearing once. This clonotype was detected a few times. Antigen specificity is unknown. The material was obtained from a patient given preoperative chemotherapy. The origin of this receptor is a human donor with esophageal squamous cell carcinoma. The donor label of this sample is uncertain.

CDR3 loop: CSATTVRLAGVGETQYF. The CDR3 nucleotides read TGCAGTGCTACAACGGTGAGACTAGCGGGAGTAGGAGAGACCCAGTACTTC. V usage is TRBV20-1 and J usage is TRBJ2-7; TRBD2 agrees at 12 bases. The DNA end lines up better with TRBJ2-5; the J call may be wrong. CDR1 is DFQATT and CDR2 is SNEGSKA in the germline V gene (reference sequence). The CDR3 has 17 residues.